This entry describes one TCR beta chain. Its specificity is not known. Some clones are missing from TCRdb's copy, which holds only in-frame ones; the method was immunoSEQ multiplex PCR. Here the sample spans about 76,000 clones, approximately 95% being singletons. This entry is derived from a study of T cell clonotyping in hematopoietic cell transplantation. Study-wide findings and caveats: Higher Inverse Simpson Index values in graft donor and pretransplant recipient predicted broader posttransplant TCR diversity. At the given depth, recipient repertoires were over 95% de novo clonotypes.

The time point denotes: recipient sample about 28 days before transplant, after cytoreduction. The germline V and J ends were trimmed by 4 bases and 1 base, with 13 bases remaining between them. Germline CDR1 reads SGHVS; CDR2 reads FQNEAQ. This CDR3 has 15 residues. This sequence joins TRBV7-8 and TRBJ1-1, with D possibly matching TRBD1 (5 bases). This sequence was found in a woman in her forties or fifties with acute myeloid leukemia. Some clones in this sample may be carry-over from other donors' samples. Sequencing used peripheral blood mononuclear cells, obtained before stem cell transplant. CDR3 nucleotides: TGTGCCAGCAGCTCCCTGACAGCCTGGAACACTGAAGCTTTCTTT. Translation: CASSSLTAWNTEAFF. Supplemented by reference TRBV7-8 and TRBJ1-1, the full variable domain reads GAGVSQSPRYKVAKRGQDVALRCDPISGHVSLFWYQQALGQGPEFLTYFQNEAQLDKSGLPSDRFFAERPEGSVSTLKIQRTQQEDSAVYLCASSSLTAWNTEAFFGQGTRLTVV.